These 2 T cell receptor beta chains were sequenced from one sample in a study of blood T cell repertoires in COVID-19. Sequencing was performed with immunoSEQ multiplex PCR; in TCRdb, only in-frame clones are kept and a portion is missing. This sample has about 480,000 clones, with 85% to 90% found just once. The sample was peripheral blood. These receptors were taken from a woman between 45 and 60 years old with COVID-19, enrolled during active disease.

This clone was seen just once. The rearrangement links TRBV5-4 to TRBJ2-3; D is unclear. CDR3 length: 12 residues. Germline values: CDR1 SGHNT, CDR2 YYREEE (reference sequence). V was shortened by 0 bases and J by 5 bases, with 4 bases between the two germline ends. The CDR3 here is CASSLALDTQYF. Written as DNA, the CDR3 is TGTGCCAGCAGCTTGGCTCTAGATACGCAGTATTTT.

This chain's CDR3 is CASSELRGFNTEAFF. CDR3 coding DNA: TGTGCCAGCAGTGAATTAAGGGGGTTCAACACTGAAGCTTTCTTT. The chain combines TRBV2 with TRBJ1-1, with D possibly being TRBD1 (6 bases). Trimming pared 2 bases from V and 2 bases from J, leaving 12 bases between. CDR1 SNHLY and CDR2 FYNNEI come from the germline V gene. The CDR3 runs 15 residues.